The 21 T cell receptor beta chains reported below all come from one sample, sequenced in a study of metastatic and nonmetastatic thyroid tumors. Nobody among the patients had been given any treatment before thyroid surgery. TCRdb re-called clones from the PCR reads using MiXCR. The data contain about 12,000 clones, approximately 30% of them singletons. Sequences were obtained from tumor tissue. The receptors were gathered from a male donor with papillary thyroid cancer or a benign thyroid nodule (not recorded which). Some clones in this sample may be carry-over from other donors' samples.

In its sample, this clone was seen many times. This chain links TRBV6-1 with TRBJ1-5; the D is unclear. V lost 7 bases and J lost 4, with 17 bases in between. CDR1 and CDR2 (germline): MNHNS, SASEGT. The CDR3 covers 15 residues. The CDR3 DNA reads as TGTGCCAGCAACAACCCCGCCGGGATGAATCAGCCCCAGCATTTT. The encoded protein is CASNNPAGMNQPQHF.

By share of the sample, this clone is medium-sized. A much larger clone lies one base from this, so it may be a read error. DNA of the CDR3: TGTGTCTGGGAACGGAGCAACGTTAACTATGGCTACACCTTC. Translating gives CVWERSNVNYGYTF. The chain links TRBV30 to TRBJ1-2; D call uncertain. Germline V gene sequence: CDR1 GTSNPN, CDR2 SVGIG (reference sequence). This CDR3 has 14 amino acids.

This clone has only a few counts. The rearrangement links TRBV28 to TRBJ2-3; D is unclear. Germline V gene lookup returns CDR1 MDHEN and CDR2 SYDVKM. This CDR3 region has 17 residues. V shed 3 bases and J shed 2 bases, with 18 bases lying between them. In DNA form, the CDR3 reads TGTGCCAGCAGTTTCTTGGGCGTGGGTCCAACCACAGATACGCAGTATTTT. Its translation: CASSFLGVGPTTDTQYF.

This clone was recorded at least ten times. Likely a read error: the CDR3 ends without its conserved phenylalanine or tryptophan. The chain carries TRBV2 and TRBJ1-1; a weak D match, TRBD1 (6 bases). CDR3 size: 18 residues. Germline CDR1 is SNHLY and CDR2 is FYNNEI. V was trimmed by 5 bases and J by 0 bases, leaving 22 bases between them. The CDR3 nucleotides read TGTGCCAGCAGTTTGCAATGGGGGGCAATCGACGTGAACACTGAAGCTTTCCTT. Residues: CASSLQWGAIDVNTEAFL.

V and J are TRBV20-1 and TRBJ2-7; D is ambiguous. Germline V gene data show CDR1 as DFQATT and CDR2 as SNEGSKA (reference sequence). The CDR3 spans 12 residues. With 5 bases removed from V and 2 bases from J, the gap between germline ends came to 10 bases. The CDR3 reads CSAGGNTYEQYF. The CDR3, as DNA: TGCAGTGCTGGCGGAAACACCTACGAGCAGTACTTC.

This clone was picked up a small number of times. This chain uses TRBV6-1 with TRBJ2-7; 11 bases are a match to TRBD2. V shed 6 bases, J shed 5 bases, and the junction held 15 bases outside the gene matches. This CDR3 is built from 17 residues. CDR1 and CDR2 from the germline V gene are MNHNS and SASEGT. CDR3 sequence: CASRQLGLAGGRDEQYF. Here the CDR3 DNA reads TGTGCCAGCAGGCAATTGGGGCTAGCGGGAGGTCGCGACGAGCAGTACTTC.

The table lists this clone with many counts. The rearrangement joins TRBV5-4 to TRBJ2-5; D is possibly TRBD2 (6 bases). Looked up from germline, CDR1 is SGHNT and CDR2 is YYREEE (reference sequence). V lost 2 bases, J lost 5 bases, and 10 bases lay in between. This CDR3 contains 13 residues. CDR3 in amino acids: CASSFGGYETQYF. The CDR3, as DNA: TGTGCCAGCAGCTTCGGAGGGTATGAGACCCAGTACTTC. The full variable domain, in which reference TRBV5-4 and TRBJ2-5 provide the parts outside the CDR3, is ETGVTQSPTHLIKTRGQQVTLRCSSQSGHNTVSWYQQALGQGPQFIFQYYREEENGRGNFPPRFSGLQFPNYSSELNVNALELDDSALYLCASSFGGYETQYFGPGTRLLVL.

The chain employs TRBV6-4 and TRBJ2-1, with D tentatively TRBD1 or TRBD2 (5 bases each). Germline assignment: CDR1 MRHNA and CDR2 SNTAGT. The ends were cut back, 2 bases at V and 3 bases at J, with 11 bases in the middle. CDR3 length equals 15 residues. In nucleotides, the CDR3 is TGTGCCAGCAGTGACCAACGGGACGGCTACAATGAGCAGTTCTTC. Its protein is CASSDQRDGYNEQFF.

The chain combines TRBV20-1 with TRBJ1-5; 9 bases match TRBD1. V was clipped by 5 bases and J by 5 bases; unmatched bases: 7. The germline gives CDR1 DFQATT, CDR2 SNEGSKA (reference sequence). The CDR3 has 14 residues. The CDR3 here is CSAGTGMEYQPQHF. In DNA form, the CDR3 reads TGCAGTGCTGGGACAGGGATGGAATATCAGCCCCAGCATTTT.

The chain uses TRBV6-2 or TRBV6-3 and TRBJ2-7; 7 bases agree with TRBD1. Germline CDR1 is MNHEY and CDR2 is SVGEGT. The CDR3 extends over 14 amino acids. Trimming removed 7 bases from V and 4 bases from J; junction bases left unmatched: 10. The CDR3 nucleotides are TGTGCCAGCATGAGGGGGCCCCTCTCTTACGAGCAGTACGTC. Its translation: CASMRGPLSYEQYV.

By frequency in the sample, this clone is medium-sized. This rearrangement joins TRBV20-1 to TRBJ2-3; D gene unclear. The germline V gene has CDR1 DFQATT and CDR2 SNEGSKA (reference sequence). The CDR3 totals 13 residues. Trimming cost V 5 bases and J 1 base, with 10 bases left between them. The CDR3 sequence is CSAPPGGTDTQYF. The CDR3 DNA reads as TGCAGTGCTCCCCCCGGAGGCACAGATACGCAGTATTTT.

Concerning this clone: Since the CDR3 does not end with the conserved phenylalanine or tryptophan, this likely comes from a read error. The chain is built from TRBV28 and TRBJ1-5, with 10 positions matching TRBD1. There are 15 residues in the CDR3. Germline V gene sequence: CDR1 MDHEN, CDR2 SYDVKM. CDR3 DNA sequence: TGTGCAAGCAGCCCCCGGGACAGGGGAACTCAGCCCCAGCATTTA. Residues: CASSPRDRGTQPQHL.

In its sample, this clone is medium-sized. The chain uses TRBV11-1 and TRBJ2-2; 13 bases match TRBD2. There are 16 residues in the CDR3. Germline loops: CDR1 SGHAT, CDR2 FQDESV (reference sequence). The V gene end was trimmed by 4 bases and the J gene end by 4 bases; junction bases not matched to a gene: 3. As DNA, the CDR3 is TGTGCCAGCAGCTCTGGGACTAGCGGGATCACCGGGGAGCTGTTTTTT. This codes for CASSSGTSGITGELFF.

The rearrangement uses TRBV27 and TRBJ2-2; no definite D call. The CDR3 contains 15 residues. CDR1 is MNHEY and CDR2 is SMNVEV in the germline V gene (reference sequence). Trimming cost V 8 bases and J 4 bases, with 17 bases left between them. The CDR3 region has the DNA TGTGCCAGCTGTAAGCCGGAGTGGATCACCGGGGAGCTGTTTTTT. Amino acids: CASCKPEWITGELFF.

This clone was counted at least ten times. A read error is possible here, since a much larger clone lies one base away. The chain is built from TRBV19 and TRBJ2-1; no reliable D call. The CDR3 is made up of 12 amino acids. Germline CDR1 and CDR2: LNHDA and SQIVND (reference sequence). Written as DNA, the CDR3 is TGTGCCAGTACAAATCAATTTTATGAGCAGTCCTTC. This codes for CASTNQFYEQSF.

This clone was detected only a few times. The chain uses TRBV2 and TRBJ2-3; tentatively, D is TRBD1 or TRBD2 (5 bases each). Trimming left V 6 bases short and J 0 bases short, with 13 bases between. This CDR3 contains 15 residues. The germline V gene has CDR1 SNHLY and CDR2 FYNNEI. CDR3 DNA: TGTGCCAGCAGGGGACCTTCGCGTAGCACAGATACGCAGTATTTT. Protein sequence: CASRGPSRSTDTQYF.

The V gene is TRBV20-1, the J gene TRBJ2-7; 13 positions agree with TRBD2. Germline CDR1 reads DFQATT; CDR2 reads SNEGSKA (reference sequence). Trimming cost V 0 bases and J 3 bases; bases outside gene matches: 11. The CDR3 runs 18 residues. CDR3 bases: TGCAGTGCTAGAGATATGACTAGCGGGGGGCCGCACGTCTACGAGCAGTACTTC. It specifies CSARDMTSGGPHVYEQYF.

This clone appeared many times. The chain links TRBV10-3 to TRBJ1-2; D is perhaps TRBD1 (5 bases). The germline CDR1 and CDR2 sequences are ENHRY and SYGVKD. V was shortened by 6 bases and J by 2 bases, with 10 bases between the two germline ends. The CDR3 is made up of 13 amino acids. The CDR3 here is CAIREQENYGYTF. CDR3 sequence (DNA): TGTGCCATCAGGGAACAGGAGAACTATGGCTACACCTTC.

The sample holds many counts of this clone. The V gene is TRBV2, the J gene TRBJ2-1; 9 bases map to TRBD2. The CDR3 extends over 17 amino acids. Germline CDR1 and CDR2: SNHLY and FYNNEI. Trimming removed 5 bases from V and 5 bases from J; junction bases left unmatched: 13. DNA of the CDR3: TGTGCCAGCAGTATACTTGGCCTAGCGGGGATTAACAATGAGCAGTTCTTC. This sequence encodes CASSILGLAGINNEQFF.

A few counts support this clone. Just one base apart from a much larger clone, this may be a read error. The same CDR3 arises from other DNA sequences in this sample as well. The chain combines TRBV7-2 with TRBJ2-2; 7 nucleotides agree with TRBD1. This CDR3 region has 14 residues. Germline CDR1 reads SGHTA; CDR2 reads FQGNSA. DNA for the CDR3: TGTGCCAGCAGCTTAGGGACAGGCACCGGTGAGCTGTTTTTT. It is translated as CASSLGTGTGELFF. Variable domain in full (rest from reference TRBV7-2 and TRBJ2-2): GAGVSQSPSNKVTEKGKDVELRCDPISGHTALYWYRQSLGQGLEFLIYFQGNSAPDKSGLPSDRFSAERTGGSVSTLTIQRTQQEDSAVYLCASSLGTGTGELFFGEGSRLTVL.

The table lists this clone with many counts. The CDR3 loop is CASSRHRAGDSGANVLTF. DNA of the CDR3: TGTGCCAGCAGCCGTCATAGAGCGGGAGACTCTGGGGCCAACGTCCTGACTTTC. The rearrangement uses TRBV7-8 and TRBJ2-6; 8 nucleotides agree with TRBD2. In germline, CDR1 is SGHVS, CDR2 FQNEAQ. V lost 5 bases and J lost 0; bases outside the gene matches: 9. The CDR3 contains 18 residues.